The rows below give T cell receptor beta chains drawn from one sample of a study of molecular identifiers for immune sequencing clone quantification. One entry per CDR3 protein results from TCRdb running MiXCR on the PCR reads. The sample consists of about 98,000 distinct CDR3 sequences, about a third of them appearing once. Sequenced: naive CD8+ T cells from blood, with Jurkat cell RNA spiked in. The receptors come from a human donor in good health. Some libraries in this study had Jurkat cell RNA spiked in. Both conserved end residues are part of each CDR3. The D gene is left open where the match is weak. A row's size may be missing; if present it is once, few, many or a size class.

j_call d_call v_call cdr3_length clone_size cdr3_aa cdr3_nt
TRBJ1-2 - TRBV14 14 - CASSQVHLNYGYTF TGTGCCAGCAGCCAAGTTCACCTTAACTATGGCTACACCTTC
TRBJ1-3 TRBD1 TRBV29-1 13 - CSAGQGNENTIYF TGCAGCGCGGGACAGGGAAACGAAAACACCATATATTTT
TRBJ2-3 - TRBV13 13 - CASSSGPTDTQYF TGTGCCAGCAGCTCGGGACCCACAGATACGCAGTATTTT
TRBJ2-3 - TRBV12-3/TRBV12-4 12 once CASTELTDTQNF TGTGCCAGCACCGAGTTGACAGATACGCAGAATTTT
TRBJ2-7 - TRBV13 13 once CASSLGPSSEQYF TGTGCCAGCAGCTTAGGACCTTCCTCCGAGCAGTACTTC
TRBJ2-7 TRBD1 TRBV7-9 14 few CASSQEGTGVEQYF TGTGCCAGCAGCCAAGAGGGGACAGGGGTTGAGCAGTACTTC
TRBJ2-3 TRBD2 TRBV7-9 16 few CASNRPGTSGIDTQYF TGTGCCAGCAACCGACCCGGGACTAGCGGGATAGATACGCAGTATTTT
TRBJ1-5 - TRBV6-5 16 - CASSYFATIRTDTQHF TGTGCCAGCAGTTACTTTGCGACTATCCGCACAGATACGCAGCATTTT
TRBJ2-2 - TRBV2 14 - CASSEAPIGRELFF TGTGCCAGCAGTGAAGCCCCCATCGGCAGGGAGCTGTTTTTT
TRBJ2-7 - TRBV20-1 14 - CSARDIGASYGQYF TGCAGTGCTAGAGATATAGGGGCGAGCTACGGGCAGTACTTC
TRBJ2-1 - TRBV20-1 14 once CSASSASSYNEQFF TGCAGTGCTAGTTCCGCGTCCTCATACAATGAGCAGTTCTTC
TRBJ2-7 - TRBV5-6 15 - CASSQDPGDSYEQYF TGTGCCAGCAGCCAGGATCCCGGGGATTCCTACGAGCAGTACTTC
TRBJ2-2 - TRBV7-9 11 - CASRTTGELFF TGTGCCAGCAGAACTACGGGGGAGCTGTTTTTT
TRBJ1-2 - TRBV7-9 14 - CASSFGGGNYGYTF TGTGCCAGCAGCTTCGGTGGGGGTAACTATGGCTACACCTTC
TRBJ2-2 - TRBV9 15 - CASSVTRGNTGELFF TGTGCCAGCAGCGTAACGCGTGGGAACACCGGGGAGCTGTTTTTT
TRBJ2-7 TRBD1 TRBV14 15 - CASSQEWDSESEQYF TGTGCCAGCAGCCAAGAGTGGGACAGCGAAAGCGAGCAGTACTTC
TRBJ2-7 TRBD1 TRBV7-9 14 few CASSPDRATGEQYF TGTGCCAGCAGCCCCGACAGGGCGACGGGCGAGCAGTACTTC
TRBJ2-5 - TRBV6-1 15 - CASSTRRQYQEPQYF TGTGCCAGCAGTACTCGACGGCAGTACCAAGAGCCCCAGTACTTC
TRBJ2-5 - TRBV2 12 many CASTRRGETQYF TGTGCCAGCACCAGGAGGGGGGAGACCCAGTACTTC
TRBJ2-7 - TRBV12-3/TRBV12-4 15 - CASSFGRASSYEQYF TGTGCCAGCAGTTTCGGGCGGGCGAGCTCCTACGAGCAGTACTTC
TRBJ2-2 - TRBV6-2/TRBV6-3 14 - CASSYSGPFGELFF TGTGCCAGCAGTTACTCGGGGCCCTTCGGGGAGCTGTTTTTT
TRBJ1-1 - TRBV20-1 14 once CSAILWEVSTEAFF TGCAGTGCCATCCTTTGGGAGGTGAGCACTGAAGCTTTCTTT
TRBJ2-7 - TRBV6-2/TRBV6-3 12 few CASSYPQYKQYF TGTGCCAGCAGTTACCCCCAATACAAGCAGTACTTC
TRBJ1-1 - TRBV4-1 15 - CASSQEGPTNTEAFF TGCGCCAGCAGCCAAGAGGGACCGACGAACACTGAAGCTTTCTTT
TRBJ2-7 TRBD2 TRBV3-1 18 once CASSQDLASGVIGSEQYF TGTGCCAGCAGCCAAGATCTGGCTAGCGGGGTGATCGGAAGCGAGCAGTACTTC
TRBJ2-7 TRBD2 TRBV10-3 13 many CAISEASGYEQYF TGTGCCATCAGTGAGGCTAGCGGGTACGAGCAGTACTTC
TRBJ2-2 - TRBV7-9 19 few CASSFLALFGATNTGELFF TGTGCCAGCAGCTTTCTCGCTTTATTCGGGGCCACGAACACCGGGGAGCTGTTTTTT
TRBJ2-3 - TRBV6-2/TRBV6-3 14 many CASSWDRITDTQYF TGTGCCAGCAGTTGGGACCGGATCACAGATACGCAGTATTTT
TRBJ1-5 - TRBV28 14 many CASSFVPGNQPQHF TGTGCCAGCAGTTTCGTCCCGGGCAATCAGCCCCAGCATTTT
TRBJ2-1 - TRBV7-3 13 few CASSLTKLGEQFF TGTGCCAGCAGCTTAACGAAATTGGGTGAGCAGTTCTTC
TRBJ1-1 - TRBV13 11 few CASSSESEAFF TGTGCCAGCAGCTCGGAGTCTGAAGCTTTCTTT
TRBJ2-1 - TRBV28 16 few CASSLQGYGAYNEQFF TGTGCCAGCAGCCTCCAGGGGTATGGGGCCTACAATGAGCAGTTCTTC
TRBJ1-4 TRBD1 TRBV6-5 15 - CASSYGTGPNEKLFF TGTGCCAGCAGTTATGGGACAGGACCTAATGAAAAACTGTTTTTT
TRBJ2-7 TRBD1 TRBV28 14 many CASSFLGTVNEQYF TGTGCCAGCAGTTTTCTAGGGACAGTAAACGAGCAGTACTTC
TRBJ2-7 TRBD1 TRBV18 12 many CASYRGQYEQYF TGTGCCAGTTACAGGGGGCAGTACGAGCAGTACTTC
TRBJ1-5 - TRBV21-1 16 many CASIPQRGYGNQPQHF TGTGCCAGCATCCCTCAAAGGGGGTACGGCAATCAGCCCCAGCATTTT
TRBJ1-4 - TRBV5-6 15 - CASSFDQQEKEKLFF TGTGCCAGCAGCTTTGACCAACAGGAGAAAGAAAAACTGTTTTTT
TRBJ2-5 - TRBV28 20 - CASSLWTSSPPQQGQETQYF TGTGCCAGCAGTTTATGGACTAGCAGCCCCCCCCAACAGGGACAAGAGACCCAGTACTTC
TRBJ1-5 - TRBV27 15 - CASSTSGTSGQPQHF TGTGCCAGCAGTACGTCCGGGACCTCCGGTCAGCCCCAGCATTTT
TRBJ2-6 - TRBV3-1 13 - CARSSPGANVLTF TGTGCCAGAAGTTCCCCTGGGGCCAACGTCCTGACTTTC
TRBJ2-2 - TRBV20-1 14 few CSARDGSNTGELFF TGCAGTGCTAGAGACGGGTCGAACACCGGGGAGCTGTTTTTT
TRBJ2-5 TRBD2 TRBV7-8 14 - CASSPGTSMEPQYF TGTGCCAGCAGCCCCGGGACTAGCATGGAGCCCCAGTACTTC
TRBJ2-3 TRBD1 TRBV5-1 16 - CASSPAPGQGTDTQYF TGCGCCAGCAGTCCTGCGCCGGGACAGGGCACAGATACGCAGTATTTT
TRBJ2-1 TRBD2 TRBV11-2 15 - CASSPGTSGVNELVF TGTGCCAGCAGCCCCGGGACTAGCGGAGTGAATGAGCTGGTCTTC
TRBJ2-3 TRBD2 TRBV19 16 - CASSPLGGRSVNTQYF TGTGCCAGTAGTCCTCTTGGCGGGAGGTCAGTTAATACGCAGTATTTT
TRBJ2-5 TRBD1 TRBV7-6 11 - CASSTGQGAYF TGTGCCAGCAGCACCGGACAGGGGGCCTACTTC
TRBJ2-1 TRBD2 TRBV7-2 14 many CASSRPGGYNEQFF TGTGCCAGCAGCCGCCCGGGAGGGTACAATGAGCAGTTCTTC
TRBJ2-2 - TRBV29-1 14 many CSVDSSRNTGELFF TGCAGCGTTGACAGTTCGAGAAACACCGGGGAGCTGTTTTTT
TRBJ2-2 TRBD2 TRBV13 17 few CASSPPGTSDYTGELFF TGTGCCAGCAGCCCACCCGGGACTAGCGACTACACCGGGGAGCTGTTTTTT
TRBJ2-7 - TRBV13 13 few CASSAGPPDEQYF TGTGCCAGCAGCGCAGGTCCCCCGGACGAGCAGTACTTC
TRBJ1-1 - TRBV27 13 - CASRDRLNTEAFF TGTGCCAGCAGAGACAGGCTGAACACTGAAGCTTTCTTT
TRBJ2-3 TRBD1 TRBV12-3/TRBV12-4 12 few CASSLNRGTQYF TGTGCCAGCAGTCTCAACAGGGGTACGCAGTATTTT
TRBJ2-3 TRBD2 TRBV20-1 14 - CSARGSGGADTQYF TGCAGTGCTAGAGGGTCGGGAGGTGCAGATACGCAGTATTTT
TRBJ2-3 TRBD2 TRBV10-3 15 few CAISGGLPSTDTQYF TGTGCCATCAGTGGGGGACTACCTAGCACAGATACGCAGTATTTT
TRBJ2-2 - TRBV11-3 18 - CASSPRGIRGHVTGELYF TGTGCCAGCAGCCCCCGGGGGATTAGGGGGCACGTCACCGGGGAGCTGTATTTT
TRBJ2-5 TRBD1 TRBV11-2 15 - CASRRNRGYQETQYF TGTGCCAGCAGACGGAACAGGGGTTACCAAGAGACCCAGTACTTC
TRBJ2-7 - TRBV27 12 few CASSHGVGEQYF TGTGCCAGCAGTCACGGGGTGGGCGAGCAGTACTTC
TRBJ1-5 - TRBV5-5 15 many CASSLVPYSNQPQHF TGTGCCAGCAGCTTGGTGCCCTATAGCAATCAGCCCCAGCATTTT